This T cell receptor beta chain stems from a study of blood T cell repertoires in COVID-19. Repertoires were generated with immunoSEQ multiplex PCR, while TCRdb's copy carries only in-frame clones and drops some. In the table there are some 200,000 clones, roughly 89% of which are singletons. This TCR came from a man aged 18 to 29 with acute COVID-19. The sequenced material came from PBMCs or T cells enriched from blood (not recorded which).

For the CDR3, the DNA is TGTGCCAGCAGTTCCGACGCGGCCTCACCCCTCCACTTT. Its translation: CASSSDAASPLHF. This chain links TRBV27 with TRBJ1-6; D not resolved. The CDR3 is 13 amino acids. CDR1 and CDR2 from the germline V gene are MNHEY and SMNVEV (reference sequence). V lost 4 bases and J lost 10, with 11 bases in between.